This T cell receptor (beta chain) was recorded in a study of blood T cell repertoires in COVID-19. The method was immunoSEQ multiplex PCR; TCRdb's version includes in-frame clones alone and lacks a portion of them. Of roughly 97,000 clones listed, over 75% were seen once; the top ten hold less than 2%. This clone was detected only a few times. Other DNA sequences in the same sample also yield this CDR3. The CDR3 has 15 residues. Trimming at V came to 3 bases and at J to 4 bases, leaving 2 bases not matched to a gene. Germline assignment: CDR1 KGHSH and CDR2 LQKENI. The gene calls are TRBV18 and TRBJ1-5, with 11 bases that match TRBD1. Sequences were obtained from peripheral blood. The sequence came from a man in his sixties with acute or convalescent COVID-19. The DNA for the CDR3 is TGTGCCAGCTCACCTGGGACAGGGGGGAATCAGCCCCAGCATTTT. It is translated as CASSPGTGGNQPQHF.